Following are 10 T cell receptor beta chains from one sample sequenced in a study of blood T cell repertoires in COVID-19. Measured with immunoSEQ multiplex PCR; TCRdb has only the in-frame clones, and not every one. The top ten hold under 5.5% of the sample, which has roughly 330,000 clones, about 90% seen once. Sequenced input: PBMCs or T cells enriched from blood (not recorded which). These receptors originate from a woman aged 25 to 39 who had recovered from COVID-19.

The V gene is TRBV20-1, the J gene TRBJ2-7; 7 bases fit TRBD1. V was clipped by 3 bases and J by 0 bases; unmatched bases: 5. The CDR3 consists of 14 residues. The germline CDR1 and CDR2 sequences are DFQATT and SNEGSKA (reference sequence). CDR3 residues: CSASFGTASYEQYF. For the CDR3, the DNA is TGCAGTGCTAGTTTCGGGACAGCCTCCTACGAGCAGTACTTC.

This sequence joins TRBV9 and TRBJ2-5; D not resolved. CDR1 is SGDLS and CDR2 is YYNGEE in the germline V gene. The ends were cut back, 0 bases at V and 1 base at J, with 7 bases in the middle. The CDR3 runs to 14 residues. The CDR3 sequence is CASSVGAIQETQYF. In DNA form, the CDR3 reads TGTGCCAGCAGCGTAGGGGCGATCCAAGAGACCCAGTACTTC. Using reference TRBV9 and TRBJ2-5 for the parts outside the CDR3, the full variable domain is DSGVTQTPKHLITATGQRVTLRCSPRSGDLSVYWYQQSLDQGLQFLIQYYNGEERAKGNILERFSAQQFPDLHSELNLSSLELGDSALYFCASSVGAIQETQYFGPGTRLLVL.

This chain uses TRBV4-3 with TRBJ1-1, with a weak D call TRBD1 (5 bases). Trimming removed 4 bases from V and 5 bases from J, with 14 bases in between. The V gene's germline CDR1 is LGHNA and CDR2 YSLEER. There are 14 residues in the CDR3. The CDR3 bases are TGCGCCAGCAGCCGGGGCAGGGATGGGACTGAAGCTTTCTTT. Translation gives CASSRGRDGTEAFF.

This sequence joins TRBV28 and TRBJ2-3; maybe TRBD2 (5 bases). Germline V gene sequence: CDR1 MDHEN, CDR2 SYDVKM. V lost 5 bases and J lost 4, with 16 bases in between. The CDR3 has 15 residues. The CDR3 loop is CASSLESGGADTQYF. The CDR3 DNA follows: TGTGCCAGCAGTCTGGAAAGCGGTGGAGCAGATACGCAGTATTTT.

This rearrangement joins TRBV27 to TRBJ2-3, with TRBD2 identical over 12 bases. Germline trimming cut 5 bases from V and 6 bases from J; bases unmatched to any gene: 9. From germline, CDR1 is MNHEY and CDR2 SMNVEV (reference sequence). The CDR3 is made up of 16 amino acids. CDR3 nucleotide sequence: TGTGCCAGCAGTCCGACTAGCGGGGGTCATCCCGATACGCAGTATTTT. Encoded protein: CASSPTSGGHPDTQYF.

V gene TRBV5-4 combines with J gene TRBJ1-2; D remains unclear. The CDR3 is 12 residues long. Germline loops: CDR1 SGHNT, CDR2 YYREEE (reference sequence). Trimming took 5 bases from V and 4 from J, leaving 9 bases between them. In DNA form, the CDR3 reads TGTGCCAGCAGAAGGGAGTCCTATGGCTACACCTTC. It translates to CASRRESYGYTF.

The chain is built from TRBV11-3 and TRBJ1-1, with TRBD1 identical over 7 bases. The V and J ends lost 2 bases and 3 bases, in that order; junction bases with no gene match: 3. The CDR3 is 14 amino acids. Germline V lookup: CDR1 SGHNT, CDR2 YENEEA. The CDR3 loop is CASSLKGADTEAFF. CDR3 bases: TGTGCCAGCAGCTTAAAGGGGGCTGACACTGAAGCTTTCTTT.

The J gene is TRBJ2-3, the V gene TRBV7-9; 8 bases are a match to TRBD2. From germline, CDR1 is SEHNR and CDR2 FQNEAQ (reference sequence). This CDR3 spans 18 amino acids. V was pared by 7 bases and J by 2 bases, with 17 bases of the junction left unmatched. CDR3 DNA sequence: TGTGCCAGCACCGAAGCGGGGGCCGAAACCAACCCCACAGATACGCAGTATTTT. Amino acid sequence: CASTEAGAETNPTDTQYF.

The chain is built from TRBV9 and TRBJ2-7; 12 positions agree with TRBD1. The CDR3 extends over 15 amino acids. V dropped 3 bases and J dropped 6; count of bases not matched to a gene: 7. From germline, CDR1 is SGDLS and CDR2 YYNGEE. The CDR3, as DNA: TGTGCCAGCAGCGCCACGGGACAGGGGGCGTTCGAGCAGTACTTC. Its protein is CASSATGQGAFEQYF.

This clone occurred once. This chain connects TRBV7-3 to TRBJ2-3; weak D call: TRBD2 (6 bases). The germline V gene has CDR1 SGHTA and CDR2 FQGTGA. The CDR3 length is 15 residues. Deletions cut 5 bases from V and 0 bases from J, with 12 bases between. CDR3 bases: TGTGCCAGCAGCCCAGCGGGTCTTAGCACAGATACGCAGTATTTT. Translating gives CASSPAGLSTDTQYF. The whole variable domain, filled in from reference TRBV7-3 and TRBJ2-3, reads GAGVSQTPSNKVTEKGKYVELRCDPISGHTALYWYRQSLGQGPEFLIYFQGTGAADDSGLPNDRFFAVRPEGSVSTLKIQRTERGDSAVYLCASSPAGLSTDTQYFGPGTRLTVL.